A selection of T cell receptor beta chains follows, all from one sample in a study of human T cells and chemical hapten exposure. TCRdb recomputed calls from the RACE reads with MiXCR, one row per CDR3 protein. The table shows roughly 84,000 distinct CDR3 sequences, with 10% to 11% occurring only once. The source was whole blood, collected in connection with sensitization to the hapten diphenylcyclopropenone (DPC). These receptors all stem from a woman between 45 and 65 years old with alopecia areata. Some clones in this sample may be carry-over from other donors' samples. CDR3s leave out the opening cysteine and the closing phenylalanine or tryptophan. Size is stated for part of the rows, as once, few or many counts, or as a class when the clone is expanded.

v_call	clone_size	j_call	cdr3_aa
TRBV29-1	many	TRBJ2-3	SVEVGADTQY
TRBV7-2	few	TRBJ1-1	ASSLVTLNTEAF
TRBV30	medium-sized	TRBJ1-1	AWRPGGTEAF
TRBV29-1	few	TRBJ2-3	SVGGGITDTQY
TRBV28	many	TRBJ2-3	ASSSSAEDTQY
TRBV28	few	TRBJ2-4	ASRGPGTSGIGNIQY
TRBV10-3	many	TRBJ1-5	AIGQGADNQPQH
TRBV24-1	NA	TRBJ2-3	ATSARRGTDTQY
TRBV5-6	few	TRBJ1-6	ASSLRSDSPLH
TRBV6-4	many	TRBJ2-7	ASSRDGGYEQY
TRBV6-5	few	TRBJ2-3	ASSRRGEADTQY